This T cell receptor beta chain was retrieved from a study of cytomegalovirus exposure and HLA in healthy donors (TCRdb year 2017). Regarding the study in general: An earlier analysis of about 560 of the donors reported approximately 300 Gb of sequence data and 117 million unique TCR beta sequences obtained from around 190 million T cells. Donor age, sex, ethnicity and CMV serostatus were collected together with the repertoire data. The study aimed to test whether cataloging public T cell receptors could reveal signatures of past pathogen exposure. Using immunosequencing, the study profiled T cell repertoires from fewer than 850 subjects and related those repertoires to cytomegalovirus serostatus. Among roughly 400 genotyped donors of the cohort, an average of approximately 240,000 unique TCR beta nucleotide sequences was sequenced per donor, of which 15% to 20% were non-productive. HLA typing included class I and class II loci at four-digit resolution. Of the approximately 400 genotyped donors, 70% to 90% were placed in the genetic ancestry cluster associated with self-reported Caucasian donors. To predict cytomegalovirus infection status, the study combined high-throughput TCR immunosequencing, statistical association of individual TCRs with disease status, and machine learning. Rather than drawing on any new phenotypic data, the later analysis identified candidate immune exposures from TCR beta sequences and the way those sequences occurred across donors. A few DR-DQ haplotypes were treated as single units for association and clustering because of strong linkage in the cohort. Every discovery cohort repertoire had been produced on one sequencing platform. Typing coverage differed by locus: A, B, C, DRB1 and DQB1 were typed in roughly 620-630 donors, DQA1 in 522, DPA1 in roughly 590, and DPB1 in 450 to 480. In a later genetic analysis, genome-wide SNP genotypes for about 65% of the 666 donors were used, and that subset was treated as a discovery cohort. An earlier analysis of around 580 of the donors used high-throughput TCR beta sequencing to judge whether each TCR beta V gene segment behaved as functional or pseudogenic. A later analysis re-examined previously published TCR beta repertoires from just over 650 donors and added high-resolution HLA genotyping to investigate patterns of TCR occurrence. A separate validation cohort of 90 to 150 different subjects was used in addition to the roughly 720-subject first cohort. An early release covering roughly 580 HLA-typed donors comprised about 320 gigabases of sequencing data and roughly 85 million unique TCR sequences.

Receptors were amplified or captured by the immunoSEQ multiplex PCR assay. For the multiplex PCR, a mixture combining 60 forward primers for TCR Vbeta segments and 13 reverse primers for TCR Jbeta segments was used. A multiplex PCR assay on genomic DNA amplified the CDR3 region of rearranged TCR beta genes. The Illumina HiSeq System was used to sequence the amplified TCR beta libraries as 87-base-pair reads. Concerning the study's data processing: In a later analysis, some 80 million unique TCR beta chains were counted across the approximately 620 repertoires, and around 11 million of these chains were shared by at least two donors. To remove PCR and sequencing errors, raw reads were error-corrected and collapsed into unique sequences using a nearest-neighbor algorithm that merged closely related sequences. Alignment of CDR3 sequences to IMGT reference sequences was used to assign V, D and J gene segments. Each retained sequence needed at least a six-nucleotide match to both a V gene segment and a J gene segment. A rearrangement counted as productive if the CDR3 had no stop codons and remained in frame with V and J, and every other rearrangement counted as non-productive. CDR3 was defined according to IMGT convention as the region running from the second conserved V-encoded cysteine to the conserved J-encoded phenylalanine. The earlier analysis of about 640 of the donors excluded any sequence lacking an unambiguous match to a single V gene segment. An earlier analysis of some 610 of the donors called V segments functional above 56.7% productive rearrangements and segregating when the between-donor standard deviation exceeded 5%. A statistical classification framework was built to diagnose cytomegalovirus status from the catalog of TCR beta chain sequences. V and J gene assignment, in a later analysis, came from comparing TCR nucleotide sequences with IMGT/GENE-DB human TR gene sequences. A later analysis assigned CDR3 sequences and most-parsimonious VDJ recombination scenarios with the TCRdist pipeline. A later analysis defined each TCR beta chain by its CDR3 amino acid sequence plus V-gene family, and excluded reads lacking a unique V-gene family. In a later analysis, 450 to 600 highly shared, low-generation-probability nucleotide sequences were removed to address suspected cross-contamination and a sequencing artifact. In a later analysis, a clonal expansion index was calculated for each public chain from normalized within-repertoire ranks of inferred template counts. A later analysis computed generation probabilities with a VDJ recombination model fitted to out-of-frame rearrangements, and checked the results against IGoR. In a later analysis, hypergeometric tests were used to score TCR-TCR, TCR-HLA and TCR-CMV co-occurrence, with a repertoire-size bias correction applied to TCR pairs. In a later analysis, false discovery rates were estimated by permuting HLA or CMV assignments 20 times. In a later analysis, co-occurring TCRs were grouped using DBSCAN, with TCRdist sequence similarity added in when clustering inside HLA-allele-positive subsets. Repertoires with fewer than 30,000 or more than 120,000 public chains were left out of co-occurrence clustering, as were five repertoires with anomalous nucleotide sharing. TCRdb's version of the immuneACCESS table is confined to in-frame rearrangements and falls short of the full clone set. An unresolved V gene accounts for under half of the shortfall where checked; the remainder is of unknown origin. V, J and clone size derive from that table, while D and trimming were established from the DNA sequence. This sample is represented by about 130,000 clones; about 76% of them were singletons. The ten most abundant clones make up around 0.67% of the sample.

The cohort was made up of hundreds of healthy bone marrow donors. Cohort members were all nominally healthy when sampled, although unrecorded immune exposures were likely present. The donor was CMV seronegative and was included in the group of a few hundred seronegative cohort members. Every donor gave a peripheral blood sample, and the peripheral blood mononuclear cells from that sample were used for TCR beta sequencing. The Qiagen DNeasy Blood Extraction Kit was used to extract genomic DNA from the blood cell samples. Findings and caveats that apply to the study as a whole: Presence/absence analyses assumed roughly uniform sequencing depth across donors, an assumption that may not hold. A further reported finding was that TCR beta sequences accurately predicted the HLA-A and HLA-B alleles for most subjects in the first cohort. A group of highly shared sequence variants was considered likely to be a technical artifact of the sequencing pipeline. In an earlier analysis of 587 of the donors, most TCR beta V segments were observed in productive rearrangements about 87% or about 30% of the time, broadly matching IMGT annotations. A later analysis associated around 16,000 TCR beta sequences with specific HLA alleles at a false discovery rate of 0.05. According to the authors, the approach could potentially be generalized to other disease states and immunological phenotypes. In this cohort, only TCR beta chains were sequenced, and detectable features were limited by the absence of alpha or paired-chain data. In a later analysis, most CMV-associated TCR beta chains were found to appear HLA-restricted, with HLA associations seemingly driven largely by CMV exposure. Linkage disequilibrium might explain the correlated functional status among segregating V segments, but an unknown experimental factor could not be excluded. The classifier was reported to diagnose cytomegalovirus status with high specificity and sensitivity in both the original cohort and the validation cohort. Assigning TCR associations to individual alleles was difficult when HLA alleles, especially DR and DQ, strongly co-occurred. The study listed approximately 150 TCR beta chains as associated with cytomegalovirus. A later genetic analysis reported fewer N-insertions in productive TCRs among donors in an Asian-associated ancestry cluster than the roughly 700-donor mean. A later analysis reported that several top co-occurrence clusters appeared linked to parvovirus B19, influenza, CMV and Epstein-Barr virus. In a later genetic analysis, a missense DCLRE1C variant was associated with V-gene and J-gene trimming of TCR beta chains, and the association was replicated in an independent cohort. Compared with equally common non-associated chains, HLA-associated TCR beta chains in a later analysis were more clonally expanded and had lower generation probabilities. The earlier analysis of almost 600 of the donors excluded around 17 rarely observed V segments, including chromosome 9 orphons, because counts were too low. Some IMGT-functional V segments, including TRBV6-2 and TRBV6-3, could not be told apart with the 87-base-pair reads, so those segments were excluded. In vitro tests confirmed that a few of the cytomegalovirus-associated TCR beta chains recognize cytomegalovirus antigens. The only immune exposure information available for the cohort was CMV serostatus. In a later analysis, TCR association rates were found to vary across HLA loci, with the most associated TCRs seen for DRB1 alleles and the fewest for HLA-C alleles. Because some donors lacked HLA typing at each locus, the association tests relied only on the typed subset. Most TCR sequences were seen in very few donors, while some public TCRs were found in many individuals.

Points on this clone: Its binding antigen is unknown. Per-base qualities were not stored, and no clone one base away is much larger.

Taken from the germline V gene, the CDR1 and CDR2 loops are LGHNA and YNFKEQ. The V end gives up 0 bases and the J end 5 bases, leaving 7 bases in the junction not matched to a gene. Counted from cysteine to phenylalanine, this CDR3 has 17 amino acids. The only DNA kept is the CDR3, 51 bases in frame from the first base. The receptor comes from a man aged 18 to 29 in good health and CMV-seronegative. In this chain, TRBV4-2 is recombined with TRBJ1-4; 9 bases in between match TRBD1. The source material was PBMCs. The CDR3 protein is CASSQEGLGTGNEKLFF. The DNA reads TGTGCCAGCAGCCAAGAAGGTTTAGGGACAGGGAATGAAAAACTGTTTTTT.